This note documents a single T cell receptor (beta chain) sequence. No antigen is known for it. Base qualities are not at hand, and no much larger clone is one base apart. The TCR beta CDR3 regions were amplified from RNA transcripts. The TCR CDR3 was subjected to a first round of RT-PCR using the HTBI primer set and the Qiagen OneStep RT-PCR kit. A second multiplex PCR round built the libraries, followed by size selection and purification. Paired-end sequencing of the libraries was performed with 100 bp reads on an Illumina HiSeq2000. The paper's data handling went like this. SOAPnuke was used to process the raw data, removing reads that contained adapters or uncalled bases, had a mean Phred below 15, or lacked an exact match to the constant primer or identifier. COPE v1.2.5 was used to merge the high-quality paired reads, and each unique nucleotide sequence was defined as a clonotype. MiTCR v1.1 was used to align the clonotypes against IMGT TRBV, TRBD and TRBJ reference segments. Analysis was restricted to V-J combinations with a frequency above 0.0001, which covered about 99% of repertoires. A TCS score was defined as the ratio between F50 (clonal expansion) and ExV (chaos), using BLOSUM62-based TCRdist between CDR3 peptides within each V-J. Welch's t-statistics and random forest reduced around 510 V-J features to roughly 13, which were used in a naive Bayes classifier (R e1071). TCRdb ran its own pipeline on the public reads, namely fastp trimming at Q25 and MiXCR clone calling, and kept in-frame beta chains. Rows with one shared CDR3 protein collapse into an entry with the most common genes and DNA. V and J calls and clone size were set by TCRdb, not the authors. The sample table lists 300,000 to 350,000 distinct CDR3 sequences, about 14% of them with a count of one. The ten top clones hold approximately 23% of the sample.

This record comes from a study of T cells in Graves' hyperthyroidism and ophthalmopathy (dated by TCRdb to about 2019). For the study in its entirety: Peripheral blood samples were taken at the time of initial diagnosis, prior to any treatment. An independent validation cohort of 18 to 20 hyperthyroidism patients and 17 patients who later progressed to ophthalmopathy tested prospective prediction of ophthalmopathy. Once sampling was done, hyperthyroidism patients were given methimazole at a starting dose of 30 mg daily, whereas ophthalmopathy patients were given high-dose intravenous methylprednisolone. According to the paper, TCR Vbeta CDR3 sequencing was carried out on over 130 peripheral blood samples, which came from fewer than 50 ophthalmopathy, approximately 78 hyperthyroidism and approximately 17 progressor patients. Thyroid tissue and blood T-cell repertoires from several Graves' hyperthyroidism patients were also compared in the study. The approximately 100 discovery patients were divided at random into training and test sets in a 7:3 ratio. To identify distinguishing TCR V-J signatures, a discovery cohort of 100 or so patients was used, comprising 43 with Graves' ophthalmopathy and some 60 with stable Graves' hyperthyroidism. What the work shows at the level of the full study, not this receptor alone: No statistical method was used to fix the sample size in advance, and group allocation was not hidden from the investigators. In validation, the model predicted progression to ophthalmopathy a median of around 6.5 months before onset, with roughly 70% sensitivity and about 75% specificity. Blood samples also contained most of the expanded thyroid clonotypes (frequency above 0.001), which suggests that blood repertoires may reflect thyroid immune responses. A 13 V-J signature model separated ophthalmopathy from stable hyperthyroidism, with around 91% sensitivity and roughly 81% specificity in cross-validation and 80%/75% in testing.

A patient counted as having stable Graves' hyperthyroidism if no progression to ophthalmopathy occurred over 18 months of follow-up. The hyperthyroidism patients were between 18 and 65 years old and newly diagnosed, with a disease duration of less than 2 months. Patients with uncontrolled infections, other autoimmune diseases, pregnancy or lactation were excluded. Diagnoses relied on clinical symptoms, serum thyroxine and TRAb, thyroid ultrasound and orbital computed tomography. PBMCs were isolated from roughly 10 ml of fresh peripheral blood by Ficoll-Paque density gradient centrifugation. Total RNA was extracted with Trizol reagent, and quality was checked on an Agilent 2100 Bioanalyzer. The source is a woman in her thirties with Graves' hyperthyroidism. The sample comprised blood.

In nucleotides, the sequence is TGTGCCAGCAGTGGGAGTCGGGAGCTCCCCTACGAGCAGTACTTC. Its translation is CASSGSRELPYEQYF. The chain joins TRBV2 to TRBJ2-7; a tentative D call is TRBD2 (6 bases match). The junction carries 15 bases between V and J, which are trimmed by 4 bases and 2 bases respectively. The CDR3, from cysteine to phenylalanine, totals 15 residues. Only the CDR3 DNA stays, 45 bases, in frame from base 1. For CDR1 and CDR2, the germline V gene lists SNHLY and FYNNEI.